The table lists the clone carrying this T cell receptor beta chain with a count of one. 60 Vbeta and 13 Jbeta primers were used in PCR. Measured with immunoSEQ multiplex PCR; TCRdb has only the in-frame clones, and not every one. The table shows about 190,000 clones, with less than 85% occurring only once. The CDR3 consists of 15 residues. V lost 4 bases, J lost 4 bases, and 16 bases lay in between. The germline V gene has CDR1 SGHTA and CDR2 FQGNSA. The data were obtained in a study of cytomegalovirus exposure and HLA in healthy donors. The J gene is TRBJ1-1, the V gene TRBV7-2; D possibly corresponds to TRBD1 (6 bases). The sequenced material came from PBMCs. This TCR derives from a young man in good health and CMV-seropositive. The CDR3 sequence is CASSSIYLRGTEAFF. The CDR3 nucleotides read TGTGCCAGCAGCTCCATATACCTCAGGGGCACTGAAGCTTTCTTT.